These 30 T cell receptor beta chains originate from one sample sequenced in a study of regulatory T cells in long-lasting Graves disease. Time point indicated: persistent/refractory GD, antithyroid drugs over 5 years with positive TRAb. After RNA was extracted from PBMCs, the TCR library was made from it. Arm-PCR of CDR3 regions and iRepertoire HTBI primers were the basis on which TCR beta libraries were built. TCRdb itself ran the multiplex PCR reads through MiXCR, one entry per CDR3 protein. The table has fewer than 400,000 distinct CDR3 sequences, roughly 20% seen once. Source: peripheral blood mononuclear cells (PBMCs), taken when the disease was refractory, from a patient treated with antithyroid drugs. The receptors come from a female donor with Graves disease.

V usage is TRBV6-1 and J usage is TRBJ2-7; 9 nucleotides agree with TRBD1. Trimming at V came to 5 bases and at J to 2 bases, leaving 7 bases not matched to a gene. Germline loops: CDR1 MNHNS, CDR2 SASEGT. There are 15 residues in the CDR3. For the CDR3, the DNA is TGTGCCAGCAGTATTGGGACAGGGCCCCCCTACGAGCAGTACTTC. It yields the protein CASSIGTGPPYEQYF.

This chain uses TRBV28 with TRBJ1-6; D gene unclear. Germline CDR1 and CDR2: MDHEN and SYDVKM. This CDR3 spans 12 amino acids. Trimming cost V 8 bases and J 6 bases, with 8 bases left between them. CDR3 sequence (DNA): TGTGCCAGCCGGGAACCTAATTCACCCCTCCACTTT. As protein: CASREPNSPLHF.

This clonotype has ten or more counts. The gene calls are TRBV7-8 and TRBJ1-1; weak D call: TRBD1 (5 bases). The V gene's germline CDR1 is SGHVS and CDR2 FQNEAQ. Between the trimmed V and J ends, which lost 3 bases and 1 base, there was a span of 9 bases. CDR3 size: 14 residues. As DNA, the CDR3 is TGTGCCAGCAGCTTTCAGGGCACGAACACTGAAGCTTTCTTT. This codes for CASSFQGTNTEAFF.

The CDR3 protein is CASSHLDRTYEQYF. CDR3 in DNA: TGTGCCAGCAGCCACCTGGACAGAACCTACGAGCAGTACTTC. This chain joins TRBV3-1 and TRBJ2-7, with D possibly TRBD1 on 6 matching bases. CDR1 LGHDT and CDR2 YNNKEL come from the germline V gene (reference sequence). This CDR3 contains 14 residues. V shed 3 bases and J shed 2 bases, with 11 bases lying between them.

This clonotype was seen repeatedly, ten times or more. The chain links TRBV2 to TRBJ2-7, with 9 bases lining up with TRBD1. This CDR3 region has 14 residues. V lost 3 bases to trimming and J lost 3 bases; unmatched junction nucleotides: 3. Germline CDR1 SNHLY, CDR2 FYNNEI. The CDR3 protein is CASSDRDRVYEQYF. The CDR3 coding sequence is TGTGCCAGCAGTGACCGGGACAGGGTCTACGAGCAGTACTTC. The complete variable domain, with remaining parts taken from reference TRBV2 and TRBJ2-7, reads EPEVTQTPSHQVTQMGQEVILRCVPISNHLYFYWYRQILGQKVEFLVSFYNNEISEKSEIFDDQFSVERPDGSNFTLKIRSTKLEDSAMYFCASSDRDRVYEQYFGPGTRLTVT.

The chain is built from TRBV7-9 and TRBJ1-2; D is possibly TRBD1 (5 bases). Trimming took 2 bases from V and 4 from J, leaving 17 bases between them. Per the germline V gene, CDR1 is SEHNR and CDR2 is FQNEAQ (reference sequence). The CDR3 runs to 16 residues. The CDR3 region has the DNA TGTGCCAGCAGCTTACTGGACACTCAGTCCCTCTATGGCTACACCTTC. As protein: CASSLLDTQSLYGYTF.

This clonotype occurred a few times. The chain recombines TRBV7-8 with TRBJ2-2; D gene unclear. Trimming stripped 2 bases from V and 5 bases from J, with 6 bases between. The CDR3 is 13 amino acids. Germline lookup yields CDR1 SGHVS and CDR2 FQNEAQ. CDR3 in amino acids: CASSLYRTGELFF. CDR3 DNA sequence: TGTGCCAGCAGCTTATATCGGACCGGGGAGCTGTTTTTT.

This clonotype has ten or more counts. The CDR3 sequence: CASKGRNRGRETQYF. The CDR3 DNA reads TGTGCCAGCAAGGGACGAAACAGGGGTAGGGAGACCCAGTACTTC. V usage is TRBV5-6 and J usage is TRBJ2-5, with 7 nucleotides matching TRBD1. Trimming cost V 6 bases and J 5 bases; bases outside gene matches: 13. The CDR3 is made up of 15 amino acids. From germline, CDR1 is SGHDT and CDR2 YYEEEE.

This chain links TRBV7-9 with TRBJ2-7; D gene uncertain. The V gene lost 0 bases and the J gene lost 4 bases, with 13 bases spanning the gap. This CDR3 is 15 amino acids long. In germline, CDR1 is SEHNR, CDR2 FQNEAQ (reference sequence). The CDR3 loop reads CASSLAQGQEYEQYF. Here the CDR3 DNA reads TGTGCCAGCAGCTTAGCGCAAGGGCAGGAATACGAGCAGTACTTC.

This clonotype was seen repeatedly, ten times or more. This sequence joins TRBV28 and TRBJ1-1; 8 bases agree with TRBD1. V lost 4 bases, J lost 5 bases, and 15 bases stayed unmatched. The V gene's germline CDR1 is MDHEN and CDR2 SYDVKM. The CDR3 length is 17 residues. Here the CDR3 reads CASSSLRQGLGVTEAFF. In nucleotides, the CDR3 is TGTGCCAGCAGTTCCCTCCGACAGGGGTTGGGGGTGACTGAAGCTTTCTTT.

The V gene is TRBV7-9, the J gene TRBJ2-6, with a weak D call TRBD1 (6 bases). With 5 bases removed from V and 5 bases from J, the gap between germline ends came to 13 bases. CDR3 size: 15 residues. Per the germline V gene, CDR1 is SEHNR and CDR2 is FQNEAQ (reference sequence). CDR3 DNA sequence: TGTGCCAGCAGCGGCCAGGGGACGAGGGCCAACGTCCTGACTTTC. Translating gives CASSGQGTRANVLTF. The complete variable domain, with remaining parts taken from reference TRBV7-9 and TRBJ2-6, reads DTGVSQNPRHKITKRGQNVTFRCDPISEHNRLYWYRQTLGQGPEFLTYFQNEAQLEKSRLLSDRFSAERPKGSFSTLEIQRTEQGDSAMYLCASSGQGTRANVLTFGAGSRLTVL.

The chain employs TRBV11-3 and TRBJ2-3, with D possibly TRBD2 on 6 matching bases. Trimming left V 5 bases short and J 0 bases short, with 15 bases between. Germline V gene lookup returns CDR1 SGHNT and CDR2 YENEEA. This CDR3 spans 16 amino acids. The CDR3 protein is CASSPSPGLSTDTQYF. Written as DNA, the CDR3 is TGTGCCAGCAGCCCGTCACCGGGACTTAGCACAGATACGCAGTATTTT.

This clonotype occurred many times. CDR3 nucleotide sequence: TGTGCCAGCAGCCTCGGGACTCTCAGTCAAGAGACCCAGTACTTC. Translation: CASSLGTLSQETQYF. The rearrangement uses TRBV6-1 and TRBJ2-5; D perhaps matches TRBD2 (6 bases). The V end lost 6 bases, the J end lost 2 bases, and 16 bases lay between the germline ends. This CDR3 has 15 amino acids. In germline, CDR1 is MNHNS, CDR2 SASEGT.

There are many counts of this clonotype. This chain uses TRBV28 with TRBJ1-1; D is perhaps TRBD1 (6 bases). Between the trimmed V and J ends, which lost 8 bases and 10 bases, there was a span of 17 bases. This CDR3 has 12 amino acids. Germline-derived CDR1 and CDR2 are MDHEN and SYDVKM. The CDR3: CASRTNKDRAFF. CDR3 sequence (DNA): TGTGCCAGCCGAACTAATAAGGACAGAGCTTTCTTT. Combining the CDR3 with reference TRBV28 and TRBJ1-1 gives the whole variable domain DVKVTQSSRYLVKRTGEKVFLECVQDMDHENMFWYRQDPGLGLRLIYFSYDVKMKEKGDIPEGYSVSREKKERFSLILESASTNQTSMYLCASRTNKDRAFFGQGTRLTVV.

The table lists this clonotype with a few counts. The V gene is TRBV12-3 or TRBV12-4, the J gene TRBJ2-2; the D is unclear. There are 14 residues in the CDR3. Trimming removed 5 bases at V and 1 base at J, with 8 bases between. This CDR3 reads CASSPEWNTGELFF. DNA for the CDR3: TGTGCCAGCAGTCCGGAGTGGAACACCGGGGAGCTGTTTTTT.

The chain couples TRBV7-2 to TRBJ2-1, with D perhaps matching TRBD1 (5 bases). V was cut by 6 bases and J by 7 bases, with 19 bases left in between. Germline V gives CDR1 SGHTA, CDR2 FQGNSA. The CDR3 loop spans 15 amino acids. The CDR3 loop reads CASSTPNGAGNEQFF. Written as DNA, the CDR3 is TGTGCCAGCAGTACCCCTAATGGTGCAGGGAATGAGCAGTTCTTC.

This clonotype was seen a few times. The V and J genes are TRBV20-1 and TRBJ2-5, with 13 bases fitting TRBD2. J was trimmed by 5 bases and V by 3 bases; bases with no gene match: 9. CDR1 and CDR2 from the germline V gene are DFQATT and SNEGSKA (reference sequence). The CDR3 consists of 16 residues. CDR3 sequence (DNA): TGCAGTGCTAGTGAACTAGCGGGAGGGCCCCGTGAGACCCAGTACTTC. It codes for CSASELAGGPRETQYF.

In this sample, this clonotype turned up a few times. The V and J genes are TRBV6-1 and TRBJ2-6; 8 nucleotides align to TRBD1. CDR1 MNHNS and CDR2 SASEGT come from the germline V gene. V gave up 7 bases and J gave up 0 bases; unmatched junction bases: 8. The CDR3 consists of 17 residues. The CDR3: CASNQQGVLSGANVLTF. The CDR3 nucleotides are TGTGCCAGCAATCAACAGGGGGTACTCTCTGGGGCCAACGTCCTGACTTTC.

This clonotype appeared a few times. J is TRBJ2-7 and V is TRBV11-2; TRBD2 aligns across 13 bases. Germline V lookup: CDR1 SGHAT, CDR2 FQNNGV. The CDR3 spans 15 residues. V was pared by 5 bases and J by 7 bases, with 8 bases of the junction left unmatched. The CDR3 DNA reads TGTGCCAGCAGCAGCACTAGCGGGAGGGCCCGAGAGCAGTACTTC. It codes for CASSSTSGRAREQYF. Full variable domain (remainder filled in from reference TRBV11-2 and TRBJ2-7): EAGVAQSPRYKIIEKRQSVAFWCNPISGHATLYWYQQILGQGPKLLIQFQNNGVVDDSQLPKDRFSAERLKGVDSTLKIQPAKLEDSAVYLCASSSTSGRAREQYFGPGTRLTVT.

This clonotype has a handful of counts. The V call is TRBV27, the J call TRBJ1-1; D call uncertain. V was pared by 5 bases and J by 5 bases, with 12 bases between. CDR1 is MNHEY and CDR2 is SMNVEV in the germline V gene (reference sequence). This CDR3 has 13 amino acids. For the CDR3, the DNA is TGTGCCAGCAGTCCCCGGCTGCGGACTGAAGCTTTCTTT. This encodes CASSPRLRTEAFF.

V is TRBV30 and J is TRBJ2-5; D gene ambiguous. The CDR3 is made up of 14 amino acids. Germline lookup yields CDR1 GTSNPN and CDR2 SVGIG (reference sequence). The V and J ends lost 3 bases and 2 bases respectively, with 13 bases between them. The CDR3 DNA sequence: TGTGCCTGGAGCTTACCTTTTAGACAAGAGACCCAGTACTTC. It codes for CAWSLPFRQETQYF.

This clonotype was observed a few times. This chain links TRBV7-2 with TRBJ2-5; perhaps TRBD2 as D (5 bases). Per germline, CDR1 SGHTA and CDR2 FQGNSA. The V end was cut by 0 bases, the J end by 1 base, with 6 bases between. CDR3 size: 14 residues. CDR3 protein: CASSLADSQETQYF. CDR3 nucleotides: TGTGCCAGCAGCTTAGCGGACTCCCAAGAGACCCAGTACTTC.

In regard to this clonotype: A much larger clonotype is one base distant, so this may be a read error. This rearrangement joins TRBV6-2 or TRBV6-3 to TRBJ2-5, with D perhaps matching TRBD2 (7 bases). CDR3 length equals 13 residues. Germline CDR1 reads MNHEY; CDR2 reads SVGEGT. Here the CDR3 DNA reads TGTGTCAGCTTTAGGAGGGGGGGAGAGACCCAGTACTTC. It translates to CVSFRRGGETQYF.

This clonotype was seen only a few times. The chain couples TRBV6-1 to TRBJ1-3; D is perhaps TRBD1 (5 bases). The V and J ends lost 5 bases and 2 bases respectively, with 10 bases between them. The CDR3 extends over 14 amino acids. The V gene's germline CDR1 is MNHNS and CDR2 SASEGT. The CDR3 is CASSPRVAGNTIYF. As DNA, the CDR3 is TGTGCCAGCAGTCCCAGGGTGGCTGGAAACACCATATATTTT.

A few counts support this clonotype. The J gene is TRBJ2-7, the V gene TRBV7-2, with TRBD1 as a possible D gene (6 bases). Germline V gene data show CDR1 as SGHTA and CDR2 as FQGNSA. The CDR3 runs to 12 residues. V dropped 5 bases and J dropped 7 bases, with 12 bases sitting between them. In DNA form, the CDR3 reads TGTGCCAGCAGCCCAGGGACACAGGAGCAGTACTTC. It is translated as CASSPGTQEQYF.

The CDR3: CASSFWDRGSTEAFF. The CDR3 nucleotides are TGTGCCAGCAGTTTCTGGGACAGGGGGAGCACTGAAGCTTTCTTT. The chain combines TRBV6-9 with TRBJ1-1, with TRBD1 matching over 11 bases. CDR3 length: 15 amino acids. J was trimmed by 4 bases and V by 4 bases; bases with no gene match: 5. Germline assignment: CDR1 MNHGY and CDR2 SVAAGI.

In its sample, this clonotype was seen once. V and J are TRBV12-3 or TRBV12-4 and TRBJ2-1; 12 bases line up with TRBD2. CDR3 length: 14 residues. The junction had 11 bases not matched to a gene; V was cut back by 11 bases and J by 9 bases. CDR3 protein: CAVTPSGRESEQFF. The CDR3 bases are TGTGCCGTCACCCCTAGCGGGAGGGAAAGTGAGCAGTTCTTC.

At least ten counts were recorded for this clonotype. The chain uses TRBV12-3 or TRBV12-4 and TRBJ2-5; TRBD2 matches at 10 bases. The V segment lost 5 bases and the J segment 7 bases; nucleotides outside the gene matches: 4. The CDR3 contains 13 residues. CDR3 loop: CASSPLAGGTQYF. The CDR3 DNA is TGTGCCAGCAGTCCATTAGCGGGAGGGACCCAGTACTTC.

This clonotype was found many times. The chain joins TRBV2 to TRBJ1-5; D unclear. Germline lookup yields CDR1 SNHLY and CDR2 FYNNEI. V was cut by 6 bases and J by 2 bases, with 14 bases left in between. The CDR3 is 15 residues long. The CDR3 protein is CASSLKEGGNQPQHF. As DNA, the CDR3 is TGTGCCAGCAGCCTCAAGGAAGGCGGCAATCAGCCCCAGCATTTT.

The chain links TRBV3-1 to TRBJ2-7, with unresolved D. Germline lookup yields CDR1 LGHDT and CDR2 YNNKEL (reference sequence). Trimming left V 5 bases short and J 0 bases short, with 8 bases between. The CDR3 has 13 residues. The CDR3 spells CASSAVPSYEQYF. The CDR3 nucleotides are TGTGCCAGCAGCGCGGTACCCTCCTACGAGCAGTACTTC.